What follows are 19 T cell receptor beta chains derived from one specimen sequenced in a study of cytomegalovirus exposure and HLA in healthy donors. The PCR contained 60 Vbeta and 13 Jbeta primers. Measured with immunoSEQ multiplex PCR; TCRdb has only the in-frame clones, and not every one. The data contain 100,000 to 150,000 clones, 8% to 11% of them seen just once; the ten biggest clones take up under 6%. Material for sequencing was PBMCs. These receptors all come from a young woman in good health and CMV-seropositive.

V usage is TRBV4-1 and J usage is TRBJ1-4, with 11 bases fitting TRBD1. Germline trimming cut 1 base from V and 7 bases from J; bases unmatched to any gene: 2. The length of the CDR3 is 15 residues. CDR1 and CDR2 (germline): MGHRA, YSYEKL. The CDR3 nucleotides read TGCGCCAGCAGCCAAGGGGGACAGGGGGGTGAAAAACTGTTTTTT. It translates to CASSQGGQGGEKLFF.

On this clone itself: The junction shows a germline mismatch at one end, possibly a read error. V is TRBV6-1 and J is TRBJ2-3; perhaps TRBD2 as D (6 bases). Germline CDR1 reads MNHNS; CDR2 reads SASEGT. This CDR3 has 15 amino acids. CDR3 residues: CASTESSASTDTQYF. CDR3 sequence (DNA): TGTGCCAGCACTGAATCTAGCGCGAGCACAGATACGCAGTATTTT.

This clone turned up a few times. The rearrangement links TRBV29-1 to TRBJ1-1; the match to TRBD1 covers 7 bases. The CDR3 extends over 12 amino acids. CDR1 is SQVTM and CDR2 is ANQGSEA in the germline V gene. Germline trimming cut 6 bases from V and 8 bases from J; bases unmatched to any gene: 9. The CDR3 nucleotides are TGCAGCGTGGGACAGACCGGGATAGAAGCTTTCTTT. It specifies CSVGQTGIEAFF.

This clone was picked up a small number of times. The chain has TRBV29-1 and TRBJ2-2; TRBD1 matches 7 bases. With 5 bases clipped from V and 4 bases from J, the junction kept 13 bases outside the gene matches. Germline-derived CDR1 and CDR2 are SQVTM and ANQGSEA. This CDR3 is 16 amino acids long. The CDR3 DNA follows: TGCAGCGTTTTGGATACCGGGACAGATTTCACCGGGGAGCTGTTTTTT. Amino acids: CSVLDTGTDFTGELFF.

The sample holds a few counts of this clone. V is TRBV30 and J is TRBJ1-2; 8 bases match TRBD1. The V and J ends lost 5 bases and 4 bases, in that order; junction bases with no gene match: 6. Germline lookup yields CDR1 GTSNPN and CDR2 SVGIG (reference sequence). CDR3 length: 13 amino acids. The CDR3 nucleotides are TGTGCCTGGGATACCGGGACAGGCTATGGCTACACCTTC. This translates into CAWDTGTGYGYTF.

This clone showed up just a few times. The CDR3 DNA follows: TGCAGCGTTCGCCTCGGGGATACGCAGTATTTT. It codes for CSVRLGDTQYF. The chain has TRBV29-1 and TRBJ2-3; the D is unclear. In germline, CDR1 is SQVTM, CDR2 ANQGSEA. Deletions cut 5 bases from V and 6 bases from J, with 9 bases between. This CDR3 has 11 residues.

This clone came up a few times. The CDR3 DNA sequence: TGTGCCAGCAGCCAGGAGTGGGAGTGGGAGACCCAGTACTTC. This translates into CASSQEWEWETQYF. This chain uses TRBV5-4 with TRBJ2-5; a weak D match, TRBD2 (5 bases). Looked up from germline, CDR1 is SGHNT and CDR2 is YYREEE (reference sequence). The V gene lost 4 bases and the J gene lost 5 bases, with 15 bases spanning the gap. The CDR3 length is 14 residues.

The rearrangement joins TRBV10-3 to TRBJ2-7, with 9 bases fitting TRBD2. Germline lookup yields CDR1 ENHRY and CDR2 SYGVKD. CDR3 length: 14 amino acids. The V and J ends lost 6 bases and 4 bases, in that order; junction bases with no gene match: 7. The CDR3 reads CAISRGLADYEQYF. The CDR3 DNA follows: TGTGCCATCAGCCGGGGACTAGCAGATTACGAGCAGTACTTC.

This clone was recorded a few times. The genes are TRBV4-2 and TRBJ2-7; D unresolved. Germline V lookup: CDR1 LGHNA, CDR2 YNFKEQ. V lost 0 bases to trimming and J lost 2 bases, with 8 bases between them. The CDR3 consists of 14 residues. CDR3 amino acids: CASSQERSPYEQYF. The CDR3, as DNA: TGTGCCAGCAGCCAAGAGAGGTCTCCCTACGAGCAGTACTTC.

This clone has a handful of counts. V usage is TRBV5-6 and J usage is TRBJ2-7; D remains ambiguous. Trimming took off 2 bases at V and 7 bases at J, with 13 bases between the two ends. The CDR3 has 13 residues. In germline, CDR1 is SGHDT, CDR2 YYEEEE. CDR3 nucleotide sequence: TGTGCCAGCAGCTTTTATACCCTCGAGGAGCAGTACTTC. It specifies CASSFYTLEEQYF.

A few counts support this clone. The rearrangement joins TRBV5-6 to TRBJ2-3; 8 bases line up with TRBD2. V gave up 2 bases and J gave up 2 bases; unmatched junction bases: 1. The CDR3 is 14 residues long. Germline loops: CDR1 SGHDT, CDR2 YYEEEE. CDR3 loop: CASSFSGNTDTQYF. CDR3 bases: TGTGCCAGCAGCTTTAGCGGGAACACAGATACGCAGTATTTT.

This clone was picked up a small number of times. The CDR3 sequence is CASSFRGREGYTF. The CDR3 bases are TGTGCCAGCAGTTTCAGGGGGCGAGAGGGCTACACCTTC. The V call is TRBV28, the J call TRBJ1-2; 8 bases agree with TRBD1. The V gene's germline CDR1 is MDHEN and CDR2 SYDVKM. The CDR3 totals 13 residues. V lost 3 bases and J lost 8; bases outside the gene matches: 5.

This clone turned up a few times. This chain connects TRBV7-9 to TRBJ1-1, with a weak D call TRBD1 (5 bases). Germline V gene sequence: CDR1 SEHNR, CDR2 FQNEAQ (reference sequence). The V gene lost 6 bases and the J gene lost 2 bases, with 10 bases spanning the gap. The CDR3 has 13 amino acids. This CDR3 is CASRGAINTEAFF. CDR3 in DNA: TGTGCCAGCAGAGGGGCCATCAACACTGAAGCTTTCTTT.

The chain couples TRBV5-1 to TRBJ2-5, with D possibly TRBD2 on 7 matching bases. The CDR3 runs to 15 residues. Germline values: CDR1 SGHRS, CDR2 YFSETQ. Trimming cost V 4 bases and J 5 bases, with 18 bases left between them. The DNA of the CDR3 is TGCGCCAGCAGCCCCCAAGGGGGGGCAGGGGAGACCCAGTACTTC. This translates into CASSPQGGAGETQYF.

This clone was seen more than once but under ten times. The J gene is TRBJ2-3, the V gene TRBV12-5, with D possibly being TRBD1 (6 bases). Trimming removed 5 bases at V and 3 bases at J, with 12 bases between. Germline CDR1 reads LGHNT; CDR2 reads FRNRAP. The CDR3 runs to 14 residues. The CDR3 bases are TGTGCTAGTGGTCCCGGGACACGAACAGATACGCAGTATTTT. Protein: CASGPGTRTDTQYF.

The chain has TRBV6-5 and TRBJ2-1, with 9 bases matching TRBD1. Trimming took 5 bases from V and 3 from J; bases not matched to a gene: 5. The length of the CDR3 is 15 residues. Germline V gene lookup returns CDR1 MNHEY and CDR2 SVGAGI. The CDR3 DNA follows: TGTGCCAGCAGTCGGGCGGGACAGGGCTACAATGAGCAGTTCTTC. Encoded protein: CASSRAGQGYNEQFF.

This clone has just a few counts. The rearrangement links TRBV28 to TRBJ1-5; a possible D gene is TRBD1 (5 bases). The CDR3 runs 15 residues. Germline values: CDR1 MDHEN, CDR2 SYDVKM. The V gene lost 5 bases and the J gene lost 4 bases, with 15 bases spanning the gap. The CDR3 region is CASSQDPPGNQPQHF. CDR3 sequence (DNA): TGTGCCAGCAGTCAAGATCCGCCAGGGAATCAGCCCCAGCATTTT.

This clone was picked up a small number of times. The chain joins TRBV19 to TRBJ1-1; possibly TRBD1 for D (6 bases). The ends were cut back, 5 bases at V and 1 base at J, with 11 bases in the middle. From germline, CDR1 is LNHDA and CDR2 SQIVND (reference sequence). The CDR3 spans 14 residues. The CDR3 DNA reads TGTGCCAGTAGTTACGGGACATCGAACACTGAAGCTTTCTTT. Its translation is CASSYGTSNTEAFF.

The V call is TRBV6-1, the J call TRBJ1-5; D gene uncertain. The CDR3 has 12 amino acids. The germline V gene has CDR1 MNHNS and CDR2 SASEGT. V was shortened by 6 bases and J by 4 bases, with 7 bases between the two germline ends. The CDR3 sequence is CASREKNQPQHF. The DNA of the CDR3 is TGTGCCAGCAGGGAGAAAAATCAGCCCCAGCATTTT.